What follows is one TCR beta chain and its context. Antigen specificity is unknown. These data are taken from a study of naive and memory T cell subsets. Findings and caveats of the study: Naive repertoires, especially CD8, held a few larger clonotypes, possibly memory cells re-expressing CD45RA.

Two oligonucleotides, mixed equimolar, formed the beta constant-region primer covering TRBC1 and TRBC2. Nested alpha and beta constant-region primers with the SP2 primer drove four PCR rounds on ligated cDNA. TCRdb reprocessed the UMI-ligation and nested PCR reads with MiXCR, giving one entry per CDR3 protein. This sample yields 95,000 to 110,000 distinct CDR3 sequences, of which about 14% are seen a single time; around 2.7% belongs to the top ten. The CDR3 spans 19 residues. J gave up 0 bases and V 5 bases, and 13 bases lay outside the gene matches. This receptor was identified in a human donor in good health. The J gene is TRBJ2-3, the V gene TRBV12-3 or TRBV12-4, with 11 bases lining up with TRBD2. Sequencing input: naive CD8+ T cells from blood. DNA for the CDR3: TGTGCCAGCAGTCCAACGACTAGCGGGGTAGGGTCTAGCACAGATACGCAGTATTTT. This codes for CASSPTTSGVGSSTDTQYF.